A few counts support the clone carrying this T cell receptor beta chain. The antigen remains unidentified. These data are taken from a study of response to subunit inactivated influenza vaccine. The study's findings and limits: There was a suggestion from the authors that each seasonal influenza vaccination recruits few new T cells.

One entry per CDR3 protein, called by TCRdb with MiXCR from the RT-PCR reads. The sample carries hundreds of thousands of distinct CDR3 sequences, 11% to 15% recorded once. CDR1 and CDR2 from the germline V gene are MDHEN and SYDVKM. V was trimmed by 1 base and J by 1 base, leaving 23 bases between them. This CDR3 has 20 amino acids. Sequences were derived from PBMCs from blood, sampled 14 to 15 days before vaccination. The clonotype originates from a middle-aged man who received an inactivated influenza vaccine. This chain connects TRBV28 to TRBJ1-5, with D tentatively TRBD1 (6 bases). In DNA form, the CDR3 reads TGTGCCAGCAGTTTATTCGACAGGTTCATGAGGGAGGGAAGCAATCAGCCCCAGCATTTT. It specifies CASSLFDRFMREGSNQPQHF.